These 12 T cell receptor beta chains came from one sample sequenced in a study of blood T cell repertoires in COVID-19 (dated by TCRdb to about 2020). Receptors were amplified or captured by the immunoSEQ multiplex PCR assay. The source is immuneACCESS, and TCRdb retained only in-frame sequences with V and J called. Part of the clones is not carried over; for the studies checked, unresolved V genes explain less than half of this, and the remainder is unexplained. Across this sample there are 40,000 to 50,000 clones, with 60% to 85% seen only once. The ten biggest clones cover 8.5% to 9% of the sample. Sequencing input: peripheral blood. These receptors came from a man aged 65-85 years with active or convalescent COVID-19.

This clone came up a few times. The chain is built from TRBV7-9 and TRBJ1-1, with a weak D call TRBD1 (6 bases). Per the germline V gene, CDR1 is SEHNR and CDR2 is FQNEAQ (reference sequence). This CDR3 has 15 amino acids. V lost 5 bases and J 3 bases, leaving 16 bases between the germline ends. CDR3 sequence: CASSPQQGWDTEAFF. The CDR3 DNA reads TGTGCCAGCAGCCCACAACAGGGTTGGGACACTGAAGCTTTCTTT.

This chain uses TRBV6-5 with TRBJ1-1; 7 bases fit TRBD1. The trim removed 9 bases at V and 5 bases at J, leaving 12 bases unmatched. The CDR3 has 14 residues. Germline CDR1 MNHEY, CDR2 SVGAGI. The chain's CDR3 is CASLDRRGSTEAFF. CDR3 sequence (DNA): TGTGCCAGTCTGGACAGGAGAGGATCGACTGAAGCTTTCTTT.

The rearrangement uses TRBV4-1 and TRBJ1-6; D perhaps matches TRBD1 (6 bases). The CDR3 totals 15 residues. The V gene's germline CDR1 is MGHRA and CDR2 YSYEKL. Trimming shortened V by 2 bases and J by 10 bases, and 15 bases separated the two germline ends. The CDR3 region is CASSQLTGGSSPLHF. The DNA of the CDR3 is TGCGCCAGCAGCCAATTGACAGGCGGATCGTCACCCCTCCACTTT.

The chain uses TRBV6-1 and TRBJ2-7, with D perhaps matching TRBD2 (5 bases). Trimming took 2 bases from V and 5 from J, leaving 7 bases between them. The CDR3 sequence is 12 residues long. CDR1 is MNHNS and CDR2 is SASEGT in the germline V gene. CDR3: CASSELADEQYF. CDR3 coding DNA: TGTGCCAGCAGTGAACTAGCCGACGAGCAGTACTTC.

The V call is TRBV24-1, the J call TRBJ2-3; 9 bases align to TRBD2. With 4 bases clipped from V and 9 bases from J, the junction kept 4 bases outside the gene matches. Germline loops: CDR1 KGHDR, CDR2 SFDVKD. The CDR3 length is 13 residues. The CDR3 protein is CATSESLAGTQYF. The CDR3 DNA reads as TGTGCCACCAGTGAGTCCCTAGCGGGGACGCAGTATTTT.

The chain recombines TRBV12-3 or TRBV12-4 with TRBJ2-3; D is uncertain. CDR3 length: 13 residues. V dropped 2 bases and J dropped 2 bases, with 5 bases sitting between them. The CDR3 reads CASSLLATDTQYF. The CDR3 nucleotides read TGTGCCAGCAGTTTATTAGCCACAGATACGCAGTATTTT.

In its sample, this clone was seen many times. V and J are TRBV18 and TRBJ2-7; TRBD1 matches at 9 bases. The germline CDR1 and CDR2 sequences are KGHSH and LQKENI. V trimming: 4 bases; J trimming: 7 bases; junction bases outside the gene matches: 2. The length of the CDR3 is 12 residues. CDR3 DNA: TGTGCCAGCTCACGGGACAGGGTTGAGCAGTACTTC. Translation: CASSRDRVEQYF. The complete variable domain, with remaining parts taken from reference TRBV18 and TRBJ2-7, reads NAGVMQNPRHLVRRRGQEARLRCSPMKGHSHVYWYRQLPEEGLKFMVYLQKENIIDESGMPKERFSAEFPKEGPSILRIQQVVRGDSAAYFCASSRDRVEQYFGPGTRLTVT.

The chain has TRBV28 and TRBJ1-4, with D hard to call. The CDR3 has 14 amino acids. CDR1 MDHEN and CDR2 SYDVKM come from the germline V gene. Trimming cost V 8 bases and J 2 bases, with 12 bases left between them. The CDR3 is CASSPGSTNEKLFF. CDR3 DNA sequence: TGTGCCAGCTCCCCCGGGTCTACTAATGAAAAACTGTTTTTT.

The chain links TRBV6-5 to TRBJ2-7, with 9 bases matching TRBD1. Germline lookup yields CDR1 MNHEY and CDR2 SVGAGI. The CDR3 contains 14 residues. The trim removed 8 bases at V and 5 bases at J, leaving 10 bases unmatched. The CDR3 protein is CASYSGGQGDEQYF. DNA of the CDR3: TGTGCCAGCTATTCTGGGGGACAGGGAGACGAGCAGTACTTC.

In this sample, this clone turned up a few times. The chain has TRBV2 and TRBJ1-2; D uncertain. Per germline, CDR1 SNHLY and CDR2 FYNNEI. V gave up 6 bases and J gave up 9 bases, with 14 bases separating them. The CDR3 has 12 residues. CDR3 nucleotide sequence: TGTGCCAGCAGAACCTCGGGAGGGAGCTACACCTTC. It translates to CASRTSGGSYTF.

This sequence joins TRBV7-9 and TRBJ1-2; D may be TRBD1 (6 bases). CDR1 SEHNR and CDR2 FQNEAQ come from the germline V gene (reference sequence). The CDR3 is 12 residues long. Trimming took 5 bases from V and 5 from J, leaving 9 bases between them. CDR3 region: CASSRTVYGYTF. The CDR3 region has the DNA TGTGCCAGCAGCCGGACAGTTTATGGCTACACCTTC.

As DNA, the CDR3 is TGTGCCAGCAGCTCGCAGGGGGGCTACGAGCAGTACTTC. This translates into CASSSQGGYEQYF. The V and J genes are TRBV5-4 and TRBJ2-7, with a tentative D call TRBD1 (7 bases). There are 13 residues in the CDR3. CDR1 and CDR2 (germline): SGHNT, YYREEE (reference sequence). V was shortened by 3 bases and J by 3 bases, with 10 bases between the two germline ends.